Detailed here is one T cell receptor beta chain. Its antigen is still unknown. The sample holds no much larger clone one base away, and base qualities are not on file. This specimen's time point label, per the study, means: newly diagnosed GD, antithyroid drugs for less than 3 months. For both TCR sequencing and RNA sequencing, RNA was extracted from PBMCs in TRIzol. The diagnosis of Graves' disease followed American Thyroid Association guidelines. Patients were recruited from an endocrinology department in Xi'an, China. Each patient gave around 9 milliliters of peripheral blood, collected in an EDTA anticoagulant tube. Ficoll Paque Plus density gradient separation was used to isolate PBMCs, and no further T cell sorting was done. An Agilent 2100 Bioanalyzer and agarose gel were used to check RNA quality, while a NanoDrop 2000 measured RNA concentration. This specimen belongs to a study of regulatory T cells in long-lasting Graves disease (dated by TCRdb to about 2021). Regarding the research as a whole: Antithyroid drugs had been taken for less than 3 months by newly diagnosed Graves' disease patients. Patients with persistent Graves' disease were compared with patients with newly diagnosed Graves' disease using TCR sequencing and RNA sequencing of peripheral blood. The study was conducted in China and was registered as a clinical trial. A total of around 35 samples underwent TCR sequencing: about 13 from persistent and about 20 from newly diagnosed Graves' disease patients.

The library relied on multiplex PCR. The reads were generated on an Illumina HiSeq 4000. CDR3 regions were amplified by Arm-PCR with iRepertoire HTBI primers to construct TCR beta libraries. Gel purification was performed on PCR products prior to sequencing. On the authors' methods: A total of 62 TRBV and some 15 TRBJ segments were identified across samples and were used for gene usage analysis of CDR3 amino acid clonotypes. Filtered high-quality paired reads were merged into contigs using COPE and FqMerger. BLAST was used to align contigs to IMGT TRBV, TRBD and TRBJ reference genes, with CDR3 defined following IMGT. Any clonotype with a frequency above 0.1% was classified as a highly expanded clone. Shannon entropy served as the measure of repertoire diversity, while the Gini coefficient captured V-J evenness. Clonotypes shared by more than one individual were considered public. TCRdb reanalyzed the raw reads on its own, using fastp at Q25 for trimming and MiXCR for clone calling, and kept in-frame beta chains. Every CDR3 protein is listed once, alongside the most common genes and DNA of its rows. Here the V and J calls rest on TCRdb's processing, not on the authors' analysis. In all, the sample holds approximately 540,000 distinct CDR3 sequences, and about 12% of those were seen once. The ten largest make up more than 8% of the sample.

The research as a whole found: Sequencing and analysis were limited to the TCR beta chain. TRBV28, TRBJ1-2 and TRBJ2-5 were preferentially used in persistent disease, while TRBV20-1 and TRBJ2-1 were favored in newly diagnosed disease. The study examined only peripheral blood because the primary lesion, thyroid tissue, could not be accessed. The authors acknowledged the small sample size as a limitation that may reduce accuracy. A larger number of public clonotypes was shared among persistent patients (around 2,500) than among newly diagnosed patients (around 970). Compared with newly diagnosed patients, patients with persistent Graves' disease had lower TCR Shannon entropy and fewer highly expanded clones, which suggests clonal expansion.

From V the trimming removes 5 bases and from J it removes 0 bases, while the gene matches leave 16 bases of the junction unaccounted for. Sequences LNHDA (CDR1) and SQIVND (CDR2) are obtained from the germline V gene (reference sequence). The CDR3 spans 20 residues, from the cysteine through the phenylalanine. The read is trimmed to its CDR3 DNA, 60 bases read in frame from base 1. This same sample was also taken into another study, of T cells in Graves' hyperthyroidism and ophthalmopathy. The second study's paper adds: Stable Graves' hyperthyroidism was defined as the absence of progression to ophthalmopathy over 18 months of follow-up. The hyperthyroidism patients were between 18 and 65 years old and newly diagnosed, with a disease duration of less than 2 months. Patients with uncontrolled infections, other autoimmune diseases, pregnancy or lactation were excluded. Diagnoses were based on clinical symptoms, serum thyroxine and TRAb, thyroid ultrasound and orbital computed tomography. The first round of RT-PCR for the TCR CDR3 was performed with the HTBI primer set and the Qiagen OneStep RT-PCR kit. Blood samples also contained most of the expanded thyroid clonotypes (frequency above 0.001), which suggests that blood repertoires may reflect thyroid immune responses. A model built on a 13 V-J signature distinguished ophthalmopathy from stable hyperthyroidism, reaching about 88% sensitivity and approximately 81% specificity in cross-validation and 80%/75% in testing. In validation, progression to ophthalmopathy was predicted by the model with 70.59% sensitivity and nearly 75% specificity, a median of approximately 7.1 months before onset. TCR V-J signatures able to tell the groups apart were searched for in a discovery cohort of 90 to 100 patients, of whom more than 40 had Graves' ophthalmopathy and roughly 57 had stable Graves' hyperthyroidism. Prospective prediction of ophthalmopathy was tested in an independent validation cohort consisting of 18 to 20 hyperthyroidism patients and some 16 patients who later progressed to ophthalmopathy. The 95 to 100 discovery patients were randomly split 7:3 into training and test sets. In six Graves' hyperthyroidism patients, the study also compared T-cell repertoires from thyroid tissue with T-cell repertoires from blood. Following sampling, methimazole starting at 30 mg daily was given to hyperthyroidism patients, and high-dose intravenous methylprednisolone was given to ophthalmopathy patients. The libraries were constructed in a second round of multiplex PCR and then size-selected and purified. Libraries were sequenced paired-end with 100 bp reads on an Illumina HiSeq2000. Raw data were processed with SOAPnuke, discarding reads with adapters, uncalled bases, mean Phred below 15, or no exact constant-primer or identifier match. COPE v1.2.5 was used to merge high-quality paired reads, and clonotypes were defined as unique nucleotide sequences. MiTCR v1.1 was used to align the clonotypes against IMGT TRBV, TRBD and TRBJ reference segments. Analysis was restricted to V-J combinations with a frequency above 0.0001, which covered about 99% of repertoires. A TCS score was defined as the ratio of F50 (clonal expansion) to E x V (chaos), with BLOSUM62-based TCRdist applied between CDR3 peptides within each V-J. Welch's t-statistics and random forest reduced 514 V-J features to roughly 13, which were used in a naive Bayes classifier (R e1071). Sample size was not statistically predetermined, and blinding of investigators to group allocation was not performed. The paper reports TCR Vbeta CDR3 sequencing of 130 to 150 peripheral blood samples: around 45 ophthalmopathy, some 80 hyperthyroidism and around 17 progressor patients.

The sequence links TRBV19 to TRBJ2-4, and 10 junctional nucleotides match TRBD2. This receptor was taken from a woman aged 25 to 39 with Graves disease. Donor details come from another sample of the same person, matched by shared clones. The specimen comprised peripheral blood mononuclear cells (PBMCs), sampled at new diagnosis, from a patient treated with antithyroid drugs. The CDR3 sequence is CASSPRGGTSAALAKNIQYF. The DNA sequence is TGTGCCAGTAGTCCTAGGGGAGGGACTAGCGCCGCCTTAGCCAAAAACATTCAGTACTTC.